This TCR beta chain was obtained from a study of shared clonotypes between healthy human individuals (dated by TCRdb to 2018 to 2021). Some background on the complete study: A couple of women and three men aged 18 to 49 years were included in the cohort. Libraries were prepared and TCR repertoires were sequenced by different laboratories using diverse techniques, in order to increase sequencing depth and limit assay-specific biases. Per donor, three plates each were used for CD4 naive and CD4 memory, two for CD8 naive, and one for CD8 memory. To estimate repertoire size and how much clonotypes are shared between individuals, the study performed deep sequencing of blood TCR repertoires from roughly five healthy adults. Per donor, leukapheresis produced somewhere between about 0.94 and 9 billion PBMCs. General conclusions and limits of the study: Clonotypes shared by all four sorted-subset donors showed higher generation probabilities than non-shared clonotypes. Because the study included a small number of donors, the genetic and exposure-history diversity represented was limited. Pairwise subsampling indicated that sequencing depth was expected to affect the degree of clonotype sharing among donors. Incomplete sequencing was indicated by rarefaction of sorted-subset datasets, despite the large sequencing depth. Only blood was sampled, and tissue TCR repertoires likely differ from those in blood. Estimated clonotype richness was generally larger for naive than for memory subsets. Sharing across a few donors was observed for about 5% of naive CD4, around 3.5% of naive CD8, 2% to 2.5% of memory CD4, and 0.4% of memory CD8 clonotypes.

Healthy HIV-negative adults with no recently reported acute infections or vaccinations were included as donors. All donors were Caucasian adults living in Nashville, Tennessee, USA. CD4+ T cells were enriched by magnetic negative selection, after which naive cells were positively selected on CD45RA and the negative fraction was taken as the memory subset. After blood collection by leukapheresis, PBMCs were isolated using Ficoll-Histopaque density gradient centrifugation and then cryopreserved in the vapor phase of liquid nitrogen. Purity and quantity of every magnetically sorted T cell population were checked by analytical flow cytometry. From each sorted fraction, genomic DNA was isolated and quantified by UV absorbance on a Nanodrop 2000c. Details on this clone: Its specific antigen is unknown. No much larger clone is present one base from it, and per-base qualities are unavailable.

V is cut back by 4 bases and J by 1 base, with 8 bases in the junction unmatched. According to the germline V gene (reference sequence), CDR1 reads SGHNT and CDR2 reads YYREEE. Counted from cysteine to phenylalanine, this CDR3 has 16 amino acids. The entry retains the CDR3 DNA only, 48 bases that are in frame from base 1. Using the deep immunoSEQ assay, multiplex PCR amplified TCR CDR3 regions from genomic DNA. Genomic DNA extracted from each cell subset was distributed evenly over all wells of several immunoSEQ 96-well plates, and each plate served as one replicate. For sorted subsets, roughly 200 ng of genomic DNA, equivalent to roughly 33,000 T cell genomes, went into each replicate PCR. Purified libraries were quantified with a Qubit 3.0 fluorometer, sized on a Bioanalyzer 2100, and re-quantified with the KAPA Library Quantification kit. Every immunoSEQ 96-well plate was sequenced on a dedicated single-read 150-cycle Illumina NextSeq 550 flow cell. Processing in the source paper ran as follows. The immunoSEQ output contained only junctional sequences without quality scores, so filtering could not match that applied to full-length reads. Sequences were annotated with PyIR, a Python wrapper for IgBLAST v1.9, using IMGT germline references to assign V/J genes and CDR3. Reads were filtered out if the reads had weak V/J assignments (E-value above 1e-6), no CDR3, stop codons, out-of-frame junctions, or ambiguous translated residues. V3J clonotypes were defined as sequences sharing the same inferred V gene, J gene, and CDR3 amino acid sequence. The percentage overlap between two repertoires was calculated by dividing the number of shared unique clonotypes by the size of the smaller repertoire. Three approaches were used to assess repertoire richness: RTK rarefaction, the Chao1 estimator, and Recon v2.1 estimates of unobserved clonotypes. OLGA was used to compute generation probabilities for all TCRbeta clonotypes that the gDNA method yielded from a few donors. TCRdb stores this immuneACCESS table with in-frame sequences only. Part of the clones is absent; in the studies checked, under half of the shortfall reflects unresolved V genes, and no reason is known for the rest. D and trimming were read from the DNA, whereas the V and J calls and clone size are those reported in that table. Within this sample are approximately 1.5 million clones, with 95% to 99% of them counted one time only. The leading ten clones occupy 0.45% of the sample.

The source of this sequence is a man aged 30-40 years in good health. What was sequenced was naive CD4+ T cells sorted from blood. Read against the paper, the sample's cell subset or site label means: CD45RA+ positively selected. The chain uses TRBV5-4 and TRBJ2-3; TRBD2 fits 8 bases in the junction. The CDR3 sequence is CASSLPSREGTDTQYF. The DNA sequence reads TGTGCCAGCAGCCTCCCATCGCGGGAGGGCACAGATACGCAGTATTTT.